Below are 28 T cell receptor beta chains sequenced from a single sample in a study of blood T cell repertoires in COVID-19. Assay: immunoSEQ multiplex PCR; the TCRdb copy retains only in-frame clones and omits some. The table includes 150,000 to 200,000 clones, roughly 86% detected once. The sample comprised peripheral blood. The receptors come from a middle-aged man with active or convalescent COVID-19.

This chain links TRBV18 with TRBJ1-1; 7 bases align to TRBD1. Trimming took 8 bases from V and 1 from J; bases not matched to a gene: 13. This CDR3 has 16 amino acids. Germline V gives CDR1 KGHSH, CDR2 LQKENI. The CDR3 nucleotides read TGTGCCAGCCGGGGGCAGGGGGTTCTGGCGAACACTGAAGCTTTCTTT. Protein sequence: CASRGQGVLANTEAFF.

The sample holds one count of this clone. This chain links TRBV4-3 with TRBJ2-2, with 11 bases identical to TRBD2. CDR1 is LGHNA and CDR2 is YSLEER in the germline V gene. J was trimmed by 4 bases and V by 0 bases; bases with no gene match: 4. The CDR3 has 17 residues. DNA of the CDR3: TGCGCCAGCAGCCAAGATCGTAGCGGGGGGGTCACCGGGGAGCTGTTTTTT. It codes for CASSQDRSGGVTGELFF.

The V call is TRBV27, the J call TRBJ2-1; TRBD2 agrees at 13 bases. J lost 5 bases, V lost 2 bases, and 6 bases had no gene match. From germline, CDR1 is MNHEY and CDR2 SMNVEV (reference sequence). The CDR3 totals 17 residues. For the CDR3, the DNA is TGTGCCAGCAGTTTACAACTAGCGGGGGGGGCCAACAATGAGCAGTTCTTC. Encoded protein: CASSLQLAGGANNEQFF.

The chain employs TRBV5-4 and TRBJ2-5, with a possible D match to TRBD1 (8 bases). CDR1 and CDR2 (germline): SGHNT, YYREEE (reference sequence). CDR3 length equals 16 residues. Trimming stripped 4 bases from V and 4 bases from J, with 20 bases between. CDR3: CASSGRAGGSRETQYF. The CDR3 DNA reads TGTGCCAGCAGCGGGAGGGCAGGGGGCAGTAGAGAGACCCAGTACTTC.

The chain uses TRBV25-1 and TRBJ1-6; 7 bases match TRBD1. Per the germline V gene, CDR1 is MGHDK and CDR2 is SYGVNS. V shed 2 bases, J shed 10 bases, and the junction held 8 bases outside the gene matches. The length of the CDR3 is 15 residues. CDR3 sequence (DNA): TGTGCCAGCAGTGAAAGTGGGACAGTGGGATCACCCCTCCACTTT. Translated, it gives CASSESGTVGSPLHF. Supplemented by reference TRBV25-1 and TRBJ1-6, the full variable domain reads EADIYQTPRYLVIGTGKKITLECSQTMGHDKMYWYQQDPGMELHLIHYSYGVNSTEKGDLSSESTVSRIRTEHFPLTLESARPSHTSQYLCASSESGTVGSPLHFGNGTRLTVT.

The CDR3 nucleotides read TGTGCCAGCAGCGTAGAGGGCAGGGGGGATACGCAGTATTTT. Translating gives CASSVEGRGDTQYF. The chain joins TRBV9 to TRBJ2-3; 7 bases fit TRBD1. Per germline, CDR1 SGDLS and CDR2 YYNGEE. The CDR3 runs 14 residues. V lost 0 bases to trimming and J lost 6 bases; unmatched junction nucleotides: 4.

The chain carries TRBV11-3 and TRBJ2-2, with TRBD1 identical over 8 bases. The J segment lost 7 bases and the V segment lost 6 bases, leaving 16 bases of the junction unmatched. CDR3 length: 17 residues. Germline V lookup: CDR1 SGHNT, CDR2 YENEEA. The CDR3 DNA is TGTGCCAGCAGACCGATAGGGACAGGTGTCGGCATCGGGGAGCTGTTTTTT. Protein sequence: CASRPIGTGVGIGELFF.

The J gene is TRBJ1-2, the V gene TRBV21-1. TRBV21-1 is deemed a pseudogene. The CDR3 runs 17 residues. In nucleotides, the CDR3 is TGTGCCAGCAGTAGGAAAAAGGGGACTGAATATAACTATGGCTACACCTTC. Translation: CASSRKKGTEYNYGYTF.

The V and J genes are TRBV3-1 (or the pseudogene TRBV3-2) and TRBJ2-6, with 13 bases aligning to TRBD2. The CDR3 extends over 18 amino acids. J was trimmed by 0 bases and V by 4 bases; bases with no gene match: 3. In germline, CDR1 is LGHDT, CDR2 YNNKEL (reference sequence). This CDR3 is CASSLGLAGASGANVLTF. CDR3 nucleotides: TGTGCCAGCAGCCTAGGACTAGCGGGGGCCTCTGGGGCCAACGTCCTGACTTTC.

V gene TRBV19 combines with J gene TRBJ2-2; perhaps TRBD2 as D (5 bases). The length of the CDR3 is 12 residues. Trimming stripped 6 bases from V and 8 bases from J, with 10 bases between. Germline V gene sequence: CDR1 LNHDA, CDR2 SQIVND (reference sequence). DNA for the CDR3: TGTGCCAGTAGGGCGGGTGGAGGGGAGCTGTTTTTT. Its translation: CASRAGGGELFF.

The chain carries TRBV28 and TRBJ1-6; D possibly corresponds to TRBD1 (5 bases). V lost 6 bases, J lost 7 bases, and 19 bases lay in between. The V gene's germline CDR1 is MDHEN and CDR2 SYDVKM. The CDR3 has 16 residues. The CDR3 spells CASRPSRQGMNSPLHF. CDR3 nucleotide sequence: TGTGCCAGCAGGCCCTCCCGGCAGGGTATGAATTCACCCCTCCACTTT.

This chain connects TRBV7-6 to TRBJ2-2, with a weak D call TRBD1 (6 bases). V was shortened by 7 bases and J by 2 bases, with 17 bases between the two germline ends. The CDR3 sequence is 16 residues long. Germline CDR1 reads SGHVS; CDR2 reads FNYEAQ. Written as DNA, the CDR3 is TGTGCCAGCACCCAAAAGCCGGGACAAAACACCGGGGAGCTGTTTTTT. It encodes CASTQKPGQNTGELFF.

The V call is TRBV7-9, the J call TRBJ2-4; 8 positions match TRBD1. Germline-derived CDR1 and CDR2 are SEHNR and FQNEAQ (reference sequence). This CDR3 spans 17 amino acids. The junction had 13 bases not matched to a gene; V was cut back by 0 bases and J by 9 bases. The CDR3 nucleotides read TGTGCCAGCAGCTTAGCAAAGCGAACCCTGACAGGGGTCATTCAGTACTTC. Translating gives CASSLAKRTLTGVIQYF.

This chain uses TRBV7-6 with TRBJ1-1; D is possibly TRBD1 (5 bases). The germline V and J ends were trimmed by 2 bases and 3 bases, with 10 bases remaining between them. CDR1 and CDR2 (germline): SGHVS, FNYEAQ. The CDR3 runs 14 residues. DNA of the CDR3: TGTGCCAGCAGCTTAAGCCCGGGGGACACTGAAGCTTTCTTT. As protein: CASSLSPGDTEAFF.

CDR3: CASTSPETGSYGYTF. The CDR3 region has the DNA TGTGCCAGTACATCCCCAGAGACAGGGAGTTATGGCTACACCTTC. The chain joins TRBV19 to TRBJ1-2, with 7 bases identical to TRBD1. Germline V gene sequence: CDR1 LNHDA, CDR2 SQIVND (reference sequence). CDR3 length equals 15 residues. The V and J ends lost 7 bases and 5 bases, in that order; junction bases with no gene match: 13.

In its sample, this clone was seen once. J is TRBJ2-7 and V is TRBV11-2; 11 nucleotides match TRBD1. The CDR3 totals 15 residues. CDR1 SGHAT and CDR2 FQNNGV come from the germline V gene. Unmatched junction bases numbered 6, after V lost 1 base and J lost 7 bases. The CDR3 DNA reads TGTGCCAGCAGCTTAGCCCCGGACAGGGGGCGGGAGCAGTACTTC. Its protein product is CASSLAPDRGREQYF.

There are many counts of this clone. The J gene is TRBJ2-2, the V gene TRBV7-9, with D possibly matching TRBD2 (5 bases). In germline, CDR1 is SEHNR, CDR2 FQNEAQ (reference sequence). Between the trimmed V and J ends, which lost 2 bases and 1 base, there was a span of 8 bases. The CDR3 has 15 amino acids. This CDR3 is CASSLWGENTGELFF. The CDR3 DNA follows: TGTGCCAGCAGCTTATGGGGAGAGAACACCGGGGAGCTGTTTTTT.

This rearrangement joins TRBV21-1 to TRBJ1-5; TRBD1 is taken as the D call from the table, unchecked against the DNA. TRBV21-1 is annotated as a pseudogene. The CDR3 is 15 amino acids. The CDR3 here is CASSPRDRQYQPQHF. The CDR3 DNA reads TGTGCCAGCAGCCCACGGGACAGACAGTATCAGCCCCAGCATTTT.

The V gene is TRBV23-1, the J gene TRBJ1-4, with D unresolved. TRBV23-1 is an ORF, with its function uncertain. The CDR3 has 17 amino acids. V dropped 0 bases and J dropped 0 bases, with 11 bases sitting between them. CDR3 sequence: CASSQSPPEATNEKLFF. The CDR3 DNA follows: TGCGCCAGCAGTCAATCTCCCCCGGAGGCAACTAATGAAAAACTGTTTTTT.

The chain has TRBV28 and TRBJ2-7, with 7 bases fitting TRBD1. Per germline, CDR1 MDHEN and CDR2 SYDVKM. The CDR3 has 13 residues. V dropped 8 bases and J dropped 5; count of bases not matched to a gene: 9. CDR3 loop: CASLPTGRHEQYF. The CDR3 DNA sequence: TGTGCCAGCCTACCGACAGGGCGCCACGAGCAGTACTTC.

This chain connects TRBV7-2 to TRBJ1-4; TRBD1 might be the D (6 bases). Germline assignment: CDR1 SGHTA and CDR2 FQGNSA. Trimming removed 6 bases from V and 8 bases from J, with 16 bases in between. CDR3 length: 14 amino acids. The CDR3 reads CASSPGGRLEKLFF. The DNA of the CDR3 is TGTGCCAGCAGTCCCGGGGGGCGCCTAGAAAAACTGTTTTTT. The full variable domain, its missing parts supplied by reference TRBV7-2 and TRBJ1-4, is GAGVSQSPSNKVTEKGKDVELRCDPISGHTALYWYRQSLGQGLEFLIYFQGNSAPDKSGLPSDRFSAERTGGSVSTLTIQRTQQEDSAVYLCASSPGGRLEKLFFGSGTQLSVL.

The chain employs TRBV11-3 and TRBJ1-2; 7 bases line up with TRBD1. There are 14 residues in the CDR3. J lost 2 bases, V lost 5 bases, and 5 bases had no gene match. Germline assignment: CDR1 SGHNT and CDR2 YENEEA. In nucleotides, the CDR3 is TGTGCCAGCAGCACCCGGGGACAGAACTATGGCTACACCTTC. It encodes CASSTRGQNYGYTF.

The gene calls are TRBV4-1 and TRBJ2-7, with 14 bases that match TRBD2. Germline-derived CDR1 and CDR2 are MGHRA and YSYEKL. The CDR3 is 15 amino acids. Trimming at V came to 3 bases and at J to 2 bases, leaving 0 bases not matched to a gene. CDR3 sequence reads: CASSQTSGGAYEQYF. DNA for the CDR3: TGCGCCAGCAGCCAGACTAGCGGGGGGGCCTACGAGCAGTACTTC.

V usage is TRBV7-2 and J usage is TRBJ1-2; D not certain. Germline CDR1 and CDR2: SGHTA and FQGNSA. Trimming removed 1 base from V and 3 bases from J, with 9 bases in between. CDR3 size: 14 residues. CDR3 coding DNA: TGTGCCAGCAGCTTAGGGTGGGGAGACTATGGCTACACCTTC. Protein product: CASSLGWGDYGYTF.

The chain links TRBV19 to TRBJ2-3; TRBD2 matches at 13 bases. The CDR3 sequence is 17 residues long. CDR1 LNHDA and CDR2 SQIVND come from the germline V gene (reference sequence). The V segment lost 6 bases and the J segment 7 bases; nucleotides outside the gene matches: 13. The CDR3 loop is CASRKTSGGPIEYTQYF. The CDR3 nucleotides read TGTGCCAGTAGAAAGACTAGCGGGGGGCCCATCGAGTATACGCAGTATTTT.

The J gene is TRBJ1-2, the V gene TRBV7-9; no clear D. Per the germline V gene, CDR1 is SEHNR and CDR2 is FQNEAQ (reference sequence). The V end was cut by 3 bases, the J end by 4 bases, with 9 bases between. The CDR3 has 13 residues. As DNA, the CDR3 is TGTGCCAGCAGCTTGAACGCGGCCTATGGCTACACCTTC. Its translation: CASSLNAAYGYTF.

Only a few counts were recorded for this clone. The rearrangement links TRBV5-1 to TRBJ2-2, with TRBD1 matching over 8 bases. Trimming removed 0 bases from V and 0 bases from J; junction bases left unmatched: 4. Germline CDR1 SGHRS, CDR2 YFSETQ. The CDR3 has 17 residues. The CDR3 DNA is TGCGCCAGCAGCTTGGGGACAGGGAGGTCGAACACCGGGGAGCTGTTTTTT. It is translated as CASSLGTGRSNTGELFF. Using reference TRBV5-1 and TRBJ2-2 for the parts outside the CDR3, the full variable domain is KAGVTQTPRYLIKTRGQQVTLSCSPISGHRSVSWYQQTPGQGLQFLFEYFSETQRNKGNFPGRFSGRQFSNSRSEMNVSTLELGDSALYLCASSLGTGRSNTGELFFGEGSRLTVL.

The chain combines TRBV28 with TRBJ1-2, with 8 bases matching TRBD1. This CDR3 comprises 15 residues. The J segment lost 3 bases and the V segment lost 1 base, leaving 4 bases of the junction unmatched. From germline, CDR1 is MDHEN and CDR2 SYDVKM. The CDR3 nucleotides are TGTGCCAGCAGTTTATCAACAGGGGGACACTATGGCTACACCTTC. This gives the protein CASSLSTGGHYGYTF.